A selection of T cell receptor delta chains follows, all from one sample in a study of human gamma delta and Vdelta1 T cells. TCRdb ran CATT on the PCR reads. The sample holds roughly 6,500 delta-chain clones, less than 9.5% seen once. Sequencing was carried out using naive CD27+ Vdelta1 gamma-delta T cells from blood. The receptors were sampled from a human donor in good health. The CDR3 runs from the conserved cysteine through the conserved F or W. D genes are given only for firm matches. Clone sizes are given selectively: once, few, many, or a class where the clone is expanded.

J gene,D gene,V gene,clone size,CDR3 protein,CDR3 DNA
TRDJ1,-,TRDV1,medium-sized,CALGEGSQWGFHLKRYTDKLIF,TGTGCTCTTGGGGAAGGATCCCAGTGGGGCTTCCACCTCAAAAGGTACACCGATAAACTCATCTTT
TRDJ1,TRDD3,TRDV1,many,CALGNFPSSPRGGGYKGTDKLIF,TGTGCTCTTGGGAACTTCCCATCTTCGCCGCGTGGTGGGGGATACAAGGGAACCGATAAACTCATCTTT
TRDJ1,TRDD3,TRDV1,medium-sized,CALGERTWGIRRTGLIF,TGTGCTCTTGGGGAACGTACCTGGGGGATACGTAGGACGGGACTCATCTTT
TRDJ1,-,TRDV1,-,CALGERSSNRLPVLGTAYTDKLIF,TGTGCTCTTGGGGAACGCTCATCTAATCGTCTCCCTGTACTTGGCACTGCCTACACCGATAAACTCATCTTT
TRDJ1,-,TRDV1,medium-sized,CALGDPTVRQNRGTDKLIF,TGTGCTCTTGGGGACCCAACGGTCCGGCAAAACCGGGGGACCGATAAACTCATCTTT
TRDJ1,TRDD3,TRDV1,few,CALGEWFLWGTGGSLTGGRWLIF,TGTGCTCTTGGGGAATGGTTCCTCTGGGGGACCGGGGGATCCCTTACCGGAGGTCGTTGGCTCATCTTT
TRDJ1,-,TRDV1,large,CALGEMEYVDTDKLIF,TGTGCTCTTGGGGAAATGGAGTACGTTGACACCGATAAACTCATCTTT
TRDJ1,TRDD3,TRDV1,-,CALGERPPWGLKGFPDKLIF,TGTGCTCTTGGGGAACGCCCACCCTGGGGGCTAAAGGGTTTCCCCGATAAACTCATCTTT
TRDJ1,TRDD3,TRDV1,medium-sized,CALGRKGRLGEYTDKLIF,TGTGCTCTTGGGCGTAAGGGGCGACTGGGGGAGTACACCGATAAACTCATCTTT
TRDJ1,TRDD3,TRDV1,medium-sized,CALGVDPSYGSTGGYSYGKLIF,TGTGCTCTTGGGGTCGATCCTTCCTACGGGAGTACTGGGGGATACTCCTATGGGAAACTCATCTTT
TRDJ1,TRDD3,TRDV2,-,CACASTGGATQLIF,TGTGCCTGTGCCAGTACTGGGGGAGCAACCCAACTCATCTTT
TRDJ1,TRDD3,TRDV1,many,CALGERLRRGYRGTDKLIF,TGTGCTCTTGGGGAACGACTACGGAGGGGATATCGGGGCACCGATAAACTCATCTTT
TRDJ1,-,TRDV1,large,CALGELAPDYTDKLIF,TGTGCTCTTGGGGAACTAGCCCCCGACTACACCGATAAACTCATCTTT
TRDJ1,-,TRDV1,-,CALGAYGRTAKLIF,TGTGCTCTTGGGGCCTACGGCCGTACTGCTAAACTCATCTTT
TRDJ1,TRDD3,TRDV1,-,CALGEPPSSTGALLGEIRADKLIF,TGTGCTCTTGGGGAACCACCTTCCTCAACGGGGGCACTACTGGGGGAGATAAGGGCCGATAAACTCATCTTT
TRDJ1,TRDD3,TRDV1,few,CALGELEFPGTGGYGVIDKLIF,TGTGCTCTTGGGGAACTCGAATTCCCAGGTACTGGGGGATACGGGGTGATCGATAAACTCATCTTT
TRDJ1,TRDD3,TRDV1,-,CALGDPLLLPYWGISKLIF,TGTGCTCTTGGGGACCCTCTCCTACTCCCCTACTGGGGGATAAGTAAACTCATCTTT
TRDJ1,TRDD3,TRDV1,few,CALGNLRFVPGGPRWGTDKLIF,TGTGCTCTTGGGAACCTGAGATTCGTTCCTGGGGGACCGCGCTGGGGCACCGATAAACTCATCTTT
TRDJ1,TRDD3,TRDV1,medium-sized,CALGERGGGAKLIF,TGTGCTCTTGGGGAACGGGGTGGGGGAGCTAAACTCATCTTT
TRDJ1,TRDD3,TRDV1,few,CALGGPTLTGGYFVSKLIF,TGTGCTCTTGGGGGACCTACACTCACTGGGGGATACTTTGTCAGTAAACTCATCTTT
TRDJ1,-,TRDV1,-,CALGGRKRGVPPGRGEYTDKLIF,TGTGCTCTTGGGGGACGTAAACGTGGTGTTCCGCCGGGTCGGGGAGAGTACACCGATAAACTCATCTTT
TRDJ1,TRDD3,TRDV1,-,CALALNRRGRGMTDKLIF,TGTGCTCTTGCACTCAACAGGCGTGGGAGGGGGATGACCGATAAACTCATCTTT
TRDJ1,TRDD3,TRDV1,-,CSVLTANWGYAYTDKLIF,TGTTCAGTTCTTACGGCCAACTGGGGATACGCTTACACCGATAAACTCATCTTT
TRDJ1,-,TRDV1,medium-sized,CALGETRQVRKVIRNTDKLIF,TGTGCTCTTGGGGAAACCCGACAGGTCCGAAAAGTGATACGAAACACCGATAAACTCATCTTT
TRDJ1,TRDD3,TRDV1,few,CALGEGFLWRRASWGIEYTDKLIF,TGTGCTCTTGGGGAAGGGTTCCTATGGAGGAGGGCTTCTTGGGGGATCGAGTACACCGATAAACTCATCTTT
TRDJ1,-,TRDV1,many,CALGELNVLRRAGAGDKLIF,TGTGCTCTTGGGGAACTTAACGTCCTCCGACGCGCTGGGGCTGGCGATAAACTCATCTTT
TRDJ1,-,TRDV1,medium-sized,CALGEMGRYSKFQIRADKLIF,TGTGCTCTTGGGGAAATGGGACGGTATAGTAAGTTCCAAATACGAGCCGATAAACTCATCTTT
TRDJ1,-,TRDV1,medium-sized,CALGVSGFIGTDKLIF,TGTGCTCTTGGGGTCTCCGGATTTATAGGGACCGATAAACTCATCTTT
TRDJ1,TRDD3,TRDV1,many,CALGAALYWGPSADKLIF,TGTGCTCTTGGGGCCGCCTTGTACTGGGGGCCCTCCGCCGATAAACTCATCTTT
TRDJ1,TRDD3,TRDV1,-,CALGECPLPQRWGIRSPDKLIF,TGTGCTCTTGGGGAATGTCCTTTACCGCAGCGTTGGGGGATACGTAGTCCCGATAAACTCATCTTT
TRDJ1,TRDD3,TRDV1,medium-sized,CALGERRFPPAGGYSAYTDKLIF,TGTGCTCTTGGGGAAAGGCGCTTCCCGCCGGCTGGGGGATACAGCGCTTACACCGATAAACTCATCTTT
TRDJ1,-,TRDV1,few,CALGERPPGRPRGLLGVDKLIF,TGTGCTCTTGGGGAACGCCCCCCGGGGAGACCTAGGGGTCTACTGGGAGTCGATAAACTCATCTTT
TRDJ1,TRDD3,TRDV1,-,CALRDLPHWGIPARGTDKLIF,TGTGCTCTTAGGGACCTTCCACACTGGGGGATACCCGCCCGGGGAACCGATAAACTCATCTTT
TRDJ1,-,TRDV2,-,CASTWGSLQLIF,TGTGCCAGTACTTGGGGATCGCTCCAACTAATCTTT
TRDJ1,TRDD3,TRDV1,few,CALGGLRLLGTDKLIF,TGTGCTCTTGGGGGACTACGGTTACTGGGGACCGATAAACTCATCTTT
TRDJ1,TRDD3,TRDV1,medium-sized,CALGEFHFPPSGGIHTDKLIF,TGTGCTCTTGGGGAATTCCACTTCCCACCTTCAGGGGGGATACATACCGATAAACTCATCTTT
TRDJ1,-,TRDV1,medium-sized,CALGELGWAKGARYTDKLIF,TGTGCTCTTGGGGAACTAGGATGGGCCAAAGGGGCTCGGTACACCGATAAACTCATCTTT
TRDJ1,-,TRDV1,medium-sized,CALGERSATIFGGGRDFTDKLIF,TGTGCTCTTGGGGAACGGTCGGCTACAATTTTCGGCGGGGGGAGGGATTTCACCGATAAACTCATCTTT
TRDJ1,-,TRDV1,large,CALATAFQRYTDKLIF,TGTGCTCTTGCGACGGCATTCCAGCGGTACACCGATAAACTCATCTTT
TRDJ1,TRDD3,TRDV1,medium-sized,CALGPRSFVRTGGYHTDKLIF,TGTGCTCTTGGGCCCCGGAGCTTCGTTCGTACTGGGGGATACCACACCGATAAACTCATCTTT
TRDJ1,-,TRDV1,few,CALGELDRLRIRGDKLIF,TGTGCTCTTGGGGAACTGGACCGCCTACGGATAAGGGGAGATAAACTCATCTTT
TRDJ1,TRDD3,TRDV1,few,CALGERFQRRFGGYIIADKLIF,TGTGCTCTTGGGGAACGTTTCCAACGGCGATTTGGGGGATACATCATCGCCGATAAACTCATCTTT
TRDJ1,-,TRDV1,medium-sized,CALGELPGRGYTDKLIF,TGTGCTCTTGGGGAACTACCTGGCCGGGGGTACACCGATAAACTCATCTTT
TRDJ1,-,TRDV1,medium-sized,CALGEFESNRVRWGDKLIF,TGTGCTCTTGGGGAATTCGAGTCTAACCGGGTCCGCTGGGGCGATAAACTCATCTTT
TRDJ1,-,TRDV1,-,CALSTISWGWRSTDKLIF,TGTGCTCTTAGTACGATAAGCTGGGGATGGAGGAGTACCGATAAACTCATCTTT
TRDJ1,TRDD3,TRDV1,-,CALGERRLRRVVVLGDTDKLIF,TGTGCTCTTGGGGAACGACGCCTACGCCGCGTGGTTGTACTGGGGGATACCGATAAACTCATCTTT
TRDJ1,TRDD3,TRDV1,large,CALGDPSTGGSYTDKLIF,TGTGCTCTTGGGGACCCGAGTACTGGGGGATCGTACACCGATAAACTCATCTTT
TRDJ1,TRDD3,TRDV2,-,CAGVGYPYYRSIDKLIF,TGTGCCGGGGTGGGATACCCCTACTACCGATCGATCGATAAACTCATCTTT
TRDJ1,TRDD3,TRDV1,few,CALGEPPQQQLTRGIRMKWDKLIF,TGTGCTCTTGGGGAACCTCCCCAACAGCAACTTACAAGGGGGATACGAATGAAGTGGGATAAACTCATCTTT
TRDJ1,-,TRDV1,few,CALGPHFRPTGRVTDKLIF,TGTGCTCTTGGGCCGCACTTCCGCCCGACTGGGAGAGTCACCGATAAACTCATCTTT
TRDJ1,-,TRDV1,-,CALGERTALPTRTGGASKLIF,TGTGCTCTTGGGGAACGAACAGCGCTTCCTACTCGTACTGGGGGAGCAAGTAAACTCATCTTT
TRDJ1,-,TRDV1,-,CALGVRLQPSFSYTGVYAQNTDKLIF,TGTGCTCTTGGGGTCCGCCTACAGCCTTCCTTTTCTTATACTGGGGTATACGCCCAAAACACCGATAAACTCATCTTT
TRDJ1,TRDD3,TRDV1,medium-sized,CALGEPPTGGRQRSTDKLIF,TGTGCTCTTGGGGAACCGCCTACTGGGGGACGTCAAAGGTCCACCGATAAACTCATCTTT